The present T cell receptor beta chain was sequenced within a study of Graves' ophthalmopathy and Graves' hyperthyroidism. Background on the study: Peripheral blood was gathered at the point of initial diagnosis, before any treatment started.

This CDR3 region has 14 residues. V was shortened by 6 bases and J by 3 bases, with 13 bases between the two germline ends. CDR1 is SEHNR, CDR2 FQNEAQ, per germline (reference sequence). RNA transcripts served as template for amplifying TCR beta CDR3 sequences. HTBI-primed RT-PCR formed the first round, and a multiplex PCR formed the second. One entry per CDR3 protein, called by TCRdb with MiXCR from the multiplex PCR reads. The profile shows about 50,000 distinct CDR3 sequences, approximately 50% of them singletons. Sample: peripheral blood. The chain links TRBV7-9 to TRBJ2-3; no firm D call. This receptor was taken from an adult woman with Graves' ophthalmopathy. The CDR3 DNA reads as TGTGCCAGCAGGTCCCGGGCCCTTACAGATACGCAGTATTTT. It encodes CASRSRALTDTQYF.